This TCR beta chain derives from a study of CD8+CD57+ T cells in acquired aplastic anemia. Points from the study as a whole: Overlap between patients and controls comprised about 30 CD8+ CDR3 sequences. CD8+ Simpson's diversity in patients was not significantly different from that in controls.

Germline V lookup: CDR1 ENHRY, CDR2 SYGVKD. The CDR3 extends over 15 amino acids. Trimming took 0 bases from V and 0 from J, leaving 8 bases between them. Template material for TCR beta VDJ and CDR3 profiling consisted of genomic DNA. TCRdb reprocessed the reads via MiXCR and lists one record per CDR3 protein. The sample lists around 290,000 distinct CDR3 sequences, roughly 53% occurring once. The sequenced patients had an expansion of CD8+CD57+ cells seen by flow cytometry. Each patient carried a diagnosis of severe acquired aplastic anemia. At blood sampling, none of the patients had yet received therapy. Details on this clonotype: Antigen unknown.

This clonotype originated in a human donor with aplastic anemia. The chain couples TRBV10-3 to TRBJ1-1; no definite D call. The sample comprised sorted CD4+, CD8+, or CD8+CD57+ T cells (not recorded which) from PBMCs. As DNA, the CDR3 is TGTGCCATCAGTGAGTCGAAGGGATTGAACACTGAAGCTTTCTTT. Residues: CAISESKGLNTEAFF.